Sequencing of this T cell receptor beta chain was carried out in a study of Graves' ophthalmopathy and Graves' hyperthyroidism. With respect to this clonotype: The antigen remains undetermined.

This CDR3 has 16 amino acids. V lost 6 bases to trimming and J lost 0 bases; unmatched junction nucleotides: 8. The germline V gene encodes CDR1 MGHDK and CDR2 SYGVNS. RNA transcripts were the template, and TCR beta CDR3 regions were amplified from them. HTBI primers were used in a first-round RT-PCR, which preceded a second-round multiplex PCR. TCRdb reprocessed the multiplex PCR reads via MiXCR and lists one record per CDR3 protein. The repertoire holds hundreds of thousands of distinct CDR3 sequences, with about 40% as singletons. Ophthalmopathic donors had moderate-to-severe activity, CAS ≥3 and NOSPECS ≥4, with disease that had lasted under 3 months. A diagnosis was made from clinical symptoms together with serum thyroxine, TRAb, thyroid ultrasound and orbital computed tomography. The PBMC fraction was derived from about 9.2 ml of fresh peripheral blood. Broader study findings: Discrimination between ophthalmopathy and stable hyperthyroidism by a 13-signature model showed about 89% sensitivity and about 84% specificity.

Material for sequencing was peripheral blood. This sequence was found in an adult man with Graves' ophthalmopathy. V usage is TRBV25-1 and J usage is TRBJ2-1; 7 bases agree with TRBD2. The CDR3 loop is CASSPTSPPSYNEQFF. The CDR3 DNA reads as TGTGCCAGCAGCCCGACTAGCCCTCCCTCCTACAATGAGCAGTTCTTC. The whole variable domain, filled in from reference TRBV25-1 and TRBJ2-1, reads EADIYQTPRYLVIGTGKKITLECSQTMGHDKMYWYQQDPGMELHLIHYSYGVNSTEKGDLSSESTVSRIRTEHFPLTLESARPSHTSQYLCASSPTSPPSYNEQFFGPGTRLTVL.